The entry below gives a single T cell receptor beta chain sequence along with its context. Antigen unknown. The data were obtained in a study of T cell responses to AZD1222 COVID-19 vaccine. The CDR3 sequence is 15 residues long. V lost 6 bases and J lost 3, with 17 bases in between. Germline CDR1 and CDR2: MNHEY and SMNVEV (reference sequence). The table came from immunoSEQ multiplex PCR; TCRdb's copy has only in-frame clones and leaves some out. Of about 200,000 clones in the sample, approximately 93% were seen once. Notes on the study in general: Spike-specific TCRs gained breadth and depth after people received two AZD1222 doses. All repertoire sampling was performed exclusively after the peak T cell response. With dominance at 160-218 and 743-854, vaccine-associated CD4 TCRs spanned spike.

This sample comprised peripheral blood, obtained 28 days after the second AZD1222 dose. The receptor was derived from an adult who received the AZD1222 COVID-19 vaccine. V is TRBV27 and J is TRBJ1-1; a possible D gene is TRBD1 (5 bases). The DNA of the CDR3 is TGTGCCAGCAGCGTCTCGACCGGGACCTACACTGAAGCTTTCTTT. Translated: CASSVSTGTYTEAFF.